This T cell receptor (beta chain) was sequenced during a study of blood T cell repertoires in COVID-19. The germline V gene encodes CDR1 SNHLY and CDR2 FYNNEI. The length of the CDR3 is 16 residues. The germline V and J ends were trimmed by 9 bases and 0 bases, with 15 bases remaining between them. Methods used by the authors: Amplified reference gene primers provided the basis for estimating nucleated cell counts. Clones were sequenced by immunoSEQ multiplex PCR, and TCRdb holds only the in-frame ones, with some missing. The V and J calls and clone size are taken from that table; D and trimming were inferred from the DNA. The data show 400,000 to 500,000 clones, about 88% seen once.

The J gene is TRBJ2-6, the V gene TRBV2, with a weak D call TRBD2 (6 bases). This clonotype was sampled from a woman aged 18-29 years who had been exposed to COVID-19. The sample comprised PBMCs or T cells enriched from blood (not recorded which). The CDR3 DNA is TGTGCCAGACACACGGGAGATTCCTCTGGGGCCAACGTCCTGACTTTC. This sequence encodes CARHTGDSSGANVLTF.